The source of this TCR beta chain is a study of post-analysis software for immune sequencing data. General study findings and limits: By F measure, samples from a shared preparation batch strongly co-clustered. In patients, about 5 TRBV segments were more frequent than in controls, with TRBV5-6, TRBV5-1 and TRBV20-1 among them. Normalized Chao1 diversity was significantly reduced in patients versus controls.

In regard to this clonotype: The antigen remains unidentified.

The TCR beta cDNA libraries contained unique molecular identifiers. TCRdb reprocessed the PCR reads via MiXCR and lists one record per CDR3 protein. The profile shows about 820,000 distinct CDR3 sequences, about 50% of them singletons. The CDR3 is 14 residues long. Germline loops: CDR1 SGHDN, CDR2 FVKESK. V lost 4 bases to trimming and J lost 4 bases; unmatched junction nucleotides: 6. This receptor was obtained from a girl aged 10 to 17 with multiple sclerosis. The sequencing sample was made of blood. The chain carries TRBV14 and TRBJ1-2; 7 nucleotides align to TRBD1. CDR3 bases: TGTGCCAGCAGCCGAGGGGACAGCCTCTATGGCTACACCTTC. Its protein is CASSRGDSLYGYTF.